The following is a T cell receptor beta chain sequence with its context. A clone one base away is much larger, so this may be a read error. Authors of the study amplified TCR beta CDR3 regions from RNA transcripts. The TCR CDR3 first-round RT-PCR relied on the HTBI primer set. TCRdb reprocessed the multiplex PCR reads via MiXCR and lists one record per CDR3 protein. The data show 500,000 to 650,000 distinct CDR3 sequences, 17% seen once. These data come from a study of T cells in Graves' hyperthyroidism and ophthalmopathy. This clonotype was obtained from a woman aged 18-29 years with Graves' ophthalmopathy. The source material was blood.

The CDR3 DNA reads as TGTGCCAGCACCCACAGGGGGCAGGTCTATGGCTACACCTTC. Its translation is CASTHRGQVYGYTF. The chain couples TRBV2 to TRBJ1-2; 9 bases agree with TRBD1. V lost 7 bases, J lost 4 bases, and 7 bases stayed unmatched. From germline, CDR1 is SNHLY and CDR2 FYNNEI. The CDR3 extends over 14 amino acids. The full variable domain, in which reference TRBV2 and TRBJ1-2 provide the parts outside the CDR3, is EPEVTQTPSHQVTQMGQEVILRCVPISNHLYFYWYRQILGQKVEFLVSFYNNEISEKSEIFDDQFSVERPDGSNFTLKIRSTKLEDSAMYFCASTHRGQVYGYTFGSGTRLTVV.